The 2 T cell receptor beta chains listed next were all sequenced from one sample in a study of cytomegalovirus exposure and HLA in healthy donors. PCR used 60 Vbeta primers and 13 Jbeta primers. Using immunoSEQ multiplex PCR, the repertoire was profiled, and TCRdb retains in-frame clones only, with some absent. Here the sample table reports 40,000 to 65,000 clones. Sequenced input: PBMCs. These receptor sequences come from a man aged 40-49 years in good health and CMV-seropositive.

CDR3: CASSYGGLQGPQHF. The DNA of the CDR3 is TGTGCCAGCAGTTACGGGGGCCTTCAAGGGCCCCAGCATTTT. This chain links TRBV6-5 with TRBJ1-5, with D maybe TRBD1 (6 bases). Trimming left V 2 bases short and J 9 bases short, with 14 bases between. Germline CDR1 and CDR2: MNHEY and SVGAGI. CDR3 size: 14 residues.

To note about this clone: Within the sample, other DNA sequences also encode this same CDR3. The V gene is TRBV4-3, the J gene TRBJ2-7; TRBD1 aligns across 10 bases. The V segment lost 3 bases and the J segment 1 base; nucleotides outside the gene matches: 6. Germline loops: CDR1 LGHNA, CDR2 YSLEER. This CDR3 is built from 16 residues. This CDR3 is CASSHSGTGESYEQYF. The CDR3 DNA sequence: TGCGCCAGCAGCCACTCCGGGACAGGGGAGTCCTACGAGCAGTACTTC.